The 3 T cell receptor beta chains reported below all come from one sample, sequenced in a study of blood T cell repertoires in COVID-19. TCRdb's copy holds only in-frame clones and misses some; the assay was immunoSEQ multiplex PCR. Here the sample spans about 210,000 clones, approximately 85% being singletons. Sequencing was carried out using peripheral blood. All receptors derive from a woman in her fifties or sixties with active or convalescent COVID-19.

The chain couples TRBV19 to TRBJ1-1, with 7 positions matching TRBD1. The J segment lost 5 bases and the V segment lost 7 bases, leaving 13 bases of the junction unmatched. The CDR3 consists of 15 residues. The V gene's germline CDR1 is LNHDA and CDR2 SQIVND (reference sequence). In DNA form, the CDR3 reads TGTGCCAGTACCGGACTGACAGGGTTGGGGACTGAAGCTTTCTTT. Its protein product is CASTGLTGLGTEAFF.

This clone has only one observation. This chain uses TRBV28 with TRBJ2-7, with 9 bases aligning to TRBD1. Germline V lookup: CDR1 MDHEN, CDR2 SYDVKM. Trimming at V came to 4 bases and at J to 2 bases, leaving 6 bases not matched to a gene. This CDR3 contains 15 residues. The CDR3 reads CASSSQGAPPYEQYV. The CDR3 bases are TGTGCCAGCAGTTCACAGGGGGCGCCCCCCTACGAGCAGTACGTC.

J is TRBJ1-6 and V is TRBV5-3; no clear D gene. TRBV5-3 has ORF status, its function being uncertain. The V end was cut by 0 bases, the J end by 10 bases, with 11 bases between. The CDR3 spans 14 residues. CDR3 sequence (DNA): TGTGCCAGAAGCTTGGCCAGTTCAGGATCACCCCTCCACTTT. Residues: CARSLASSGSPLHF.